This T cell receptor (beta chain) comes out of a study of blood T cells in healthy people across ages. Points from the study as a whole: CMV status of donors was not determined, possibly confounding expanded clonotype changes.

A word on this clonotype: Its antigen is currently unknown.

Trimming took 4 bases from V and 5 from J, leaving 12 bases between them. The CDR3 is 15 amino acids. Germline V gives CDR1 SNHLY, CDR2 FYNNEI. The use of a sample-barcoded 5' primer and a J-beta primer mix characterized a second PCR of 7 to 11 cycles. Tags on each cDNA molecule came from a template-switch adaptor with 12 random nucleotides. TCRdb fed the 5' RACE reads into MiXCR, producing one record per CDR3 protein. The table has 1.5 million to 2 million distinct CDR3 sequences, approximately 28% seen once. The sample consisted of blood. The rearrangement joins TRBV2 to TRBJ1-6; no firm D call. The sequence was obtained from a woman aged 25 to 39 in good health. CDR3 region: CASSGTDTDNSPLHF. The CDR3 region has the DNA TGTGCCAGCAGTGGGACCGACACTGATAATTCACCCCTCCACTTT.